This TCR beta chain came from a study of CD8+ T cells in alopecia areata. Study at large: Treated patients were given oral tofacitinib, which was dosed at 5 to 10 mg twice daily. The duration of tofacitinib was 6 to 18 months, with 6 months off drug afterward. Whole-study results and caveats: Under tofacitinib, numerous expanded lesional clonotypes remained detectable in scalp and blood. Under tofacitinib, fewer expanded CD8+ clones appeared among the top 100 scalp clones.

On this clone itself: The antigen remains undetermined.

Germline V lookup: CDR1 MDHEN, CDR2 SYDVKM. The CDR3 has 14 amino acids. After removal of 8 bases from V and 2 bases from J, the junction contained 8 bases not matched to a gene. Treatment noted: oral pan-JAK inhibitor, 5-10 mg twice daily. RNA, once extracted, was reverse transcribed into cDNA for use as the sequencing template. Profiled with immunoSEQ multiplex PCR; TCRdb holds only in-frame clones, not every one. Counted here are about 140,000 clones, roughly four fifths occurring once; the ten biggest clones make up 25%. The chain joins TRBV28 to TRBJ2-5; 7 nucleotides align to TRBD1. This TCR derives from a human donor with alopecia areata. The material sequenced was CD8+ T cells sorted from blood, taken at week 4, from a patient treated with tofacitinib. The CDR3 nucleotides are TGTGCCAGCCGCGACAGGGCACTACAAGAGACCCAGTACTTC. Translated, it gives CASRDRALQETQYF.